The rows below give T cell receptor beta chains drawn from one sample of a study of brain T cells in children with intractable seizures. Sequenced by immunoSEQ multiplex PCR; TCRdb stores in-frame clones only, minus some. The table lists 300,000 to 400,000 clones, more than 85% of them singletons. The sample was peripheral blood, taken roughly 5 months after surgery. The source is a boy younger than two with tuberous sclerosis and intractable seizures. Each CDR3 is given with its conserved first and last residue. D genes are given only for firm matches. Part of the rows lack a size; the others show once, few, many or a class for expanded clones.

j_call v_call clone_size d_call cdr3_aa cdr3_nt
TRBJ2-7 TRBV5-5 NA NA CASSSGSLQGQYF TGTGCCAGCAGCTCGGGATCTCTACAGGGGCAGTACTTC
TRBJ1-2 TRBV7-9 NA TRBD1 CASSLKGDRGTYGYTF TGTGCCAGCAGCTTGAAAGGAGACAGGGGGACCTATGGCTACACCTTC
TRBJ2-2 TRBV7-2 once TRBD1 CASRRTGNGRNTGELFF TGTGCCAGCAGGCGGACAGGGAATGGTCGAAACACCGGGGAGCTGTTTTTT
TRBJ2-3 TRBV2 NA TRBD2 CASSVPLAGSTDTQYF TGTGCCAGCAGTGTTCCTCTAGCGGGGAGCACAGATACGCAGTATTTT
TRBJ1-5 TRBV19 few TRBD1 CASSDRGVQPQHF TGTGCCAGTAGTGACAGGGGGGTACAGCCCCAGCATTTT
TRBJ1-1 TRBV19 NA NA CASSIGTREAFF TGTGCCAGTAGTATAGGGACAAGGGAAGCTTTCTTT
TRBJ2-3 TRBV10-3 NA TRBD1 CAISDLDRALVDTQYF TGTGCCATCAGTGATCTTGACAGGGCCCTCGTGGATACGCAGTATTTT
TRBJ1-1 TRBV9 NA NA CASSVVSNTEAFF TGTGCCAGCAGCGTAGTCTCGAACACTGAAGCTTTCTTT
TRBJ1-1 TRBV20-1 NA NA CSARQNTEAFF TGCAGTGCTAGACAGAACACTGAAGCTTTCTTT
TRBJ2-7 TRBV7-9 NA NA CASSSTEIIYEQYF TGTGCCAGCAGCTCGACAGAGATTATCTACGAGCAGTACTTC
TRBJ1-4 TRBV29-1 NA TRBD1 CSVGVTGLPNEKLFF TGCAGCGTTGGAGTGACAGGGTTGCCGAATGAAAAACTGTTTTTT
TRBJ1-5 TRBV12-5 NA TRBD1 CASGLVLGQGRAHSNQPQHF TGTGCTAGTGGTTTGGTACTGGGACAGGGGAGAGCACATAGCAATCAGCCCCAGCATTTT
TRBJ1-2 TRBV28 NA NA CASTLDNYGYTF TGTGCCAGCACCCTCGATAACTATGGCTACACCTTC
TRBJ2-7 TRBV4-1 NA TRBD2 CASSMRLAASYEQYF TGCGCCAGCAGCATGAGACTAGCAGCCTCCTACGAGCAGTACTTC
TRBJ2-7 TRBV7-9 NA NA CASSPETKQYF TGTGCCAGCAGCCCCGAGACGAAGCAGTACTTC
TRBJ2-5 TRBV5-4 NA TRBD2 CASSLGTSGGAQETQYF TGTGCCAGCAGCCTCGGGACTAGCGGGGGGGCCCAGGAGACCCAGTACTTC
TRBJ2-5 TRBV5-1 NA NA CASRSRTAQETQYF TGCGCCAGCAGAAGCAGGACAGCGCAAGAGACCCAGTACTTC
TRBJ2-2 TRBV7-3 NA NA CASSLSGSGQGRSGELFF TGTGCCAGCAGCTTAAGCGGGTCCGGGCAGGGGCGCAGCGGGGAGCTGTTTTTT
TRBJ2-5 TRBV6-5 once TRBD1 CASSGTASQETQYF TGTGCCAGCAGCGGGACAGCCTCCCAAGAGACCCAGTACTTC
TRBJ1-5 TRBV5-5 NA TRBD1 CASSLGTGVSQPQHF TGTGCCAGCAGCTTAGGGACAGGGGTTTCTCAGCCCCAGCATTTT
TRBJ1-4 TRBV7-9 NA NA CASSDSRDGNEKLFF TGTGCCAGCAGCGACTCCCGGGACGGGAATGAAAAACTGTTTTTT
TRBJ1-4 TRBV3-1/TRBV3-2 NA NA CASSQTRGEKLFF TGTGCCAGCAGCCAGACCAGGGGTGAAAAACTGTTTTTT
TRBJ1-5 TRBV5-1 NA NA CASSLEGGIQPQHF TGCGCCAGCAGCTTGGAGGGGGGAATTCAGCCCCAGCATTTT
TRBJ1-5 TRBV28 once TRBD1 CASSLSDRVHQPQHF TGTGCCAGCAGTTTAAGCGACAGGGTTCATCAGCCCCAGCATTTT
TRBJ2-5 TRBV3-1/TRBV3-2 NA NA CASSQDLGSSETQYF TGTGCCAGCAGCCAAGATCTCGGCTCATCCGAGACCCAGTACTTC
TRBJ1-1 TRBV6-5 few NA CASSYSAGAWTEAFF TGTGCCAGCAGTTACTCTGCGGGGGCCTGGACTGAAGCTTTCTTT
TRBJ2-6 TRBV7-9 NA NA CASSFISGANVLTF TGTGCCAGCAGCTTTATCTCTGGGGCCAACGTCCTGACTTTC
TRBJ2-7 TRBV6-6 NA NA CASTVGPPYEQYF TGTGCCAGCACAGTGGGACCCCCCTACGAGCAGTACTTC
TRBJ1-1 TRBV9 NA NA CASSVDPHTEAFF TGTGCCAGCAGCGTAGATCCACACACTGAAGCTTTCTTT
TRBJ2-5 TRBV24-1 once NA CATSRTQYF TGTGCCACCAGTAGGACCCAGTACTTC
TRBJ2-3 TRBV19 NA TRBD1 CASGQGQGPDTQYF TGTGCCAGTGGACAGGGACAGGGCCCAGATACGCAGTATTTT
TRBJ2-1 TRBV3-1/TRBV3-2 NA TRBD1 CASSQVTGGRNNEQFF TGTGCCAGCAGCCAAGTGACAGGGGGAAGGAACAATGAGCAGTTCTTC
TRBJ1-2 TRBV10-3 few NA CAIRDGAIGGDGYTF TGTGCCATCAGGGACGGGGCGATCGGTGGCGATGGCTACACCTTC
TRBJ2-1 TRBV4-2 NA TRBD2 CASSQELAGARNEQFF TGTGCCAGCAGCCAAGAGCTAGCGGGGGCCCGGAATGAGCAGTTCTTC
TRBJ2-3 TRBV7-9 NA TRBD1 CASSSQGAFTDTQYF TGTGCCAGCAGCTCGCAGGGGGCCTTCACAGATACGCAGTATTTT
TRBJ2-3 TRBV5-1 NA TRBD1 CASSADRVTDTQYF TGCGCCAGCAGCGCAGACAGGGTCACAGATACGCAGTATTTT
TRBJ1-3 TRBV3-1/TRBV3-2 once TRBD1 CASSKTPTGVGPYSAGNTIYF TGTGCCAGCAGCAAGACGCCGACAGGGGTTGGCCCTTACTCTGCTGGAAACACCATATATTTT
TRBJ2-3 TRBV28 NA NA CASSFLVDTQYF TGTGCCAGCAGTTTTTTGGTAGATACGCAGTATTTT